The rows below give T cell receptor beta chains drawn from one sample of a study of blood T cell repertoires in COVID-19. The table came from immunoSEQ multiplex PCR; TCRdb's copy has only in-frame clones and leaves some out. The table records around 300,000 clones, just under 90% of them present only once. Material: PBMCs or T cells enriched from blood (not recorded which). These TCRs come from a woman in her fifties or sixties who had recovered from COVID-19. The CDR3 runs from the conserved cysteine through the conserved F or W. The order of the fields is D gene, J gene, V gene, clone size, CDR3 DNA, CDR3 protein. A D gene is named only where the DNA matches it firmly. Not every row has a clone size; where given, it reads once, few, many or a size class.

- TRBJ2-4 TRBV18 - TGTGCCAGCTCACCACAGGGGTCCCTCAATCTAGCCAAAAACATTCAGTACTTC CASSPQGSLNLAKNIQYF
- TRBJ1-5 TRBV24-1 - TGTGCCACCAGTCCTCAGGTCGGTTCATCAGGGATAAATCAGCCCCAGCATTTT CATSPQVGSSGINQPQHF
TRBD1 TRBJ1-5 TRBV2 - TGTGCCAGCACGGGACAGTCGAATCAGCCCCAGCATTTT CASTGQSNQPQHF
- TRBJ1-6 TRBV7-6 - TGTGCCAGCAGCTTAGTAGGGGACAAAAGTTCACCCCTCCACTTT CASSLVGDKSSPLHF
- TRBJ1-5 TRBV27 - TGTGCCAGCAGCCCCTTAGATAACAATCAGCCCCAGCATTTT CASSPLDNNQPQHF
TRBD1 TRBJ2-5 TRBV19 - TGTGCCAGTAGCCCGTCTCGACAGGGCCAAGAGACCCAGTACTTC CASSPSRQGQETQYF
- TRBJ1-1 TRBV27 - TGTGCCAGCAGTTTCGCCGGGACTGAAGCTTTCTTT CASSFAGTEAFF
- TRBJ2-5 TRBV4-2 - TGTGCCAGCAGCTCTACAATTGGAGGGACCCAGTACTTC CASSSTIGGTQYF
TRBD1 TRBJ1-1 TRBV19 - TGTGCCACTTCGGACAGGGGCCTTTCTGAAGCTTTCTTT CATSDRGLSEAFF
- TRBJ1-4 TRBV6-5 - TGTGCCAGCAGTTTCAACCATATGGACAGTTCTAAGAGACTGTTTTTT CASSFNHMDSSKRLFF
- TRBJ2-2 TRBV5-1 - TGCGCCAGCAGCTTGGGGGCTAGCTTTAACACCGGGGAGCTGTTTTTT CASSLGASFNTGELFF
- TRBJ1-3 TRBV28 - TGTGCCAGCAGTCTCACAACACAGGGAGACACCATATATTTT CASSLTTQGDTIYF
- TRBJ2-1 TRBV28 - TGTGCCAGCAGTTTAATGGCTTACAATGAGCAGTTCTTC CASSLMAYNEQFF
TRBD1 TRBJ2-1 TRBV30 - TGTGCCTGGAGTACGACGACAGGGGGCGAGGGGGGCGAGTATGAGCAGTTCTTC CAWSTTTGGEGGEYEQFF
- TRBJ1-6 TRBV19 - TGTGCCAGTAGTATGTGGCGGAATTCACCCCTCCACTTT CASSMWRNSPLHF
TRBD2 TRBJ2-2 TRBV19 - TGTGCCAGTAGCCGGACTAGTACGGTCGTCACCGGGGAGCTGTTTTTT CASSRTSTVVTGELFF
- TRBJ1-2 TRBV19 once TGTGCCAGTACTCAAATAGACAGTCCGGTTGGCTACACCTTC CASTQIDSPVGYTF
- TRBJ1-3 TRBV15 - TGTGCCACCAGCCCGGGAGGGCCTGGAAACACCATATATTTT CATSPGGPGNTIYF
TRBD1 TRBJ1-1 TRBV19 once TGTGCCAGTAGTAGACGAGGGGGCGACACTGAAGCTTTCTTT CASSRRGGDTEAFF